Each of the 9 T cell receptor beta chains below was sequenced from the same sample in a study of CD8 T cells in ankylosing spondylitis. General study results and limits: Ankylosing spondylitis blood seemed to carry a telltale TCR beta motif made of several highly homologous variants.

These TCRs' antigens remain unknown. TCRdb called the 5' RACE reads again in MiXCR, with one record for every CDR3 protein. The top ten clones hold approximately 0.5% of a sample with about 800,000 distinct CDR3 sequences, about an eighth of them seen once. Sequencing was done on a sample of blood, either unsorted or a sorted T cell fraction (not recorded which). These receptors all come from a male donor with ankylosing spondylitis.

This clonotype was counted many times. The rearrangement joins TRBV9 to TRBJ2-1; tentatively, D is TRBD2 (5 bases). The CDR3 sequence is 13 residues long. V gave up 3 bases and J gave up 6 bases, with 10 bases separating them. Germline V gene sequence: CDR1 SGDLS, CDR2 YYNGEE. The CDR3 DNA follows: TGTGCCAGCAGCGGTTCGGCGGGCAATGAGCAGTTCTTC. Translated, it gives CASSGSAGNEQFF.

This clonotype was counted at least ten times. The rearrangement uses TRBV4-1 and TRBJ2-1, with 10 bases that match TRBD1. The CDR3 contains 16 residues. Germline V gene lookup returns CDR1 MGHRA and CDR2 YSYEKL. With V trimmed by 2 bases and J by 7 bases, 8 bases remained unmatched. The CDR3 sequence: CASSQSSGQGKNEQFF. As DNA, the CDR3 is TGCGCCAGCAGCCAATCGTCGGGACAGGGGAAGAATGAGCAGTTCTTC.

This clonotype was seen more than once but under ten times. The rearrangement uses TRBV5-1 and TRBJ1-1, with D unresolved. With 4 bases removed from V and 0 bases from J, the gap between germline ends came to 10 bases. Per germline, CDR1 SGHRS and CDR2 YFSETQ. CDR3 length: 14 amino acids. Here the CDR3 reads CASSQARLNTEAFF. The CDR3 bases are TGCGCCAGCAGCCAAGCCAGACTGAACACTGAAGCTTTCTTT.

The genes are TRBV6-5 and TRBJ1-5, with D unresolved. The CDR3 totals 14 residues. Germline CDR1 is MNHEY and CDR2 is SVGAGI. The V end lost 2 bases, the J end lost 8 bases, and 13 bases lay between the germline ends. The CDR3 loop reads CASSYAGSNKPQHF. The DNA of the CDR3 is TGTGCCAGCAGTTACGCCGGTTCCAACAAGCCCCAGCATTTT.

For this clonotype: At one of its ends the junction is not consistent with the germline gene, which may arise from a read error. The chain is built from TRBV20-1 and TRBJ2-3, with a tentative D call TRBD2 (6 bases). From germline, CDR1 is DFQATT and CDR2 SNEGSKA (reference sequence). The CDR3 consists of 15 residues. The DNA for the CDR3 is TGCTGTGCTAGCCCCCCAACTAGCAGACCCGAGTCGCAGTATTTT. It encodes CCASPPTSRPESQYF.

Worth noting for this clonotype: Relative to the germline gene, one junction end is altered; a read error may explain this. J is TRBJ1-6 and V is TRBV20-1; D not certain. The CDR3 totals 14 residues. Germline values: CDR1 DFQATT, CDR2 SNEGSKA (reference sequence). CDR3 in amino acids: CSARKSSYNSPLHF. The CDR3 DNA sequence: TGCAGTGCTAGAAAGAGCTCCTATAATTCACCTCTCCACTTT.

The rearrangement links TRBV7-9 to TRBJ2-5; the D gene is possibly TRBD2 (6 bases). The germline gives CDR1 SEHNR, CDR2 FQNEAQ (reference sequence). The CDR3 runs 13 residues. Trimming pared 6 bases from V and 4 bases from J, leaving 12 bases between. Here the CDR3 DNA reads TGTGCCAGCAGACCAGTCGGGGGAGAGACCCAGTACTTC. Its translation is CASRPVGGETQYF.

The CDR3 coding sequence is TGTGCCAGCAGTTACAAGGGAGGGAATTCACCCCTCCACTTT. Amino acid sequence: CASSYKGGNSPLHF. This chain connects TRBV6-5 to TRBJ1-6; D remains ambiguous. Trimming stripped 2 bases from V and 7 bases from J, with 9 bases between. The CDR3 is made up of 14 amino acids. Germline assignment: CDR1 MNHEY and CDR2 SVGAGI.

The chain recombines TRBV20-1 with TRBJ1-2; D gene ambiguous. The germline V gene has CDR1 DFQATT and CDR2 SNEGSKA (reference sequence). This CDR3 is 15 amino acids long. V lost 0 bases and J lost 4, with 15 bases in between. Here the CDR3 DNA reads TGCAGTGCTAGAGATTTGGTGGCAGGTCGCTATGGCTACACCTTC. Residues: CSARDLVAGRYGYTF.